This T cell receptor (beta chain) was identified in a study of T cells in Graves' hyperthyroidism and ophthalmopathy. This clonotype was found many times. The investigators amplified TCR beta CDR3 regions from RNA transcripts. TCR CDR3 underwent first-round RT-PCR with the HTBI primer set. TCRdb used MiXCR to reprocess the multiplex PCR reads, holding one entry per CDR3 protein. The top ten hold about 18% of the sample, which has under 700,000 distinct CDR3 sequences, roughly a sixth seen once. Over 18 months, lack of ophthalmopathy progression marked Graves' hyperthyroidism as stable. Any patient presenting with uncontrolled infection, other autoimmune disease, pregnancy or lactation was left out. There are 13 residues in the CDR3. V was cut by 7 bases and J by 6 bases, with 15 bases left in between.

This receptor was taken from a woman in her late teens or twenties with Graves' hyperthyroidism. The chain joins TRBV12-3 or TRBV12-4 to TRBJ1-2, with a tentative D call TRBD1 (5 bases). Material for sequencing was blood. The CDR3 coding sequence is TGTGCCAGCACCGCCTCAGGGACCAATGGCTACACCTTC. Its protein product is CASTASGTNGYTF.